This T cell receptor beta chain was captured by sequencing in a study of T cell repertoires in cytomegalovirus infection. Study in general: Public TCR beta signatures were indicative of both CMV infection and a matching HLA type. Study conclusions and caveats: The response measured ex vivo was dominated by TCR beta clonotypes (HLA-C-restricted and CMV-specific). The cumulative frequency of public TCR beta families distinguished individuals who carried CMV together with the relevant HLA.

V lost 1 base to trimming and J lost 4 bases; unmatched junction nucleotides: 6. The CDR3 has 16 amino acids. CDR1 SGHVS and CDR2 FQNEAQ come from the germline V gene. TCRdb reprocessed the reads with MiXCR, giving one entry per CDR3 protein. The data show around 530,000 distinct CDR3 sequences, approximately 26% seen once. In this sample, this clonotype turned up many times. Its specificity is unknown. This chain uses TRBV7-8 with TRBJ2-2, with 7 nucleotides matching TRBD2. Source material: PBMCs. The sequence came from a human donor in good health (CMV status not recorded). Some clones in this sample may be carry-over from other donors' samples. In DNA form, the CDR3 reads TGTGCCAGCAGCTTAGTGCCTAGCGGAGGCACCGGGGAGCTGTTTTTT. Translated: CASSLVPSGGTGELFF.